Below, 24 T cell receptor beta chains from the same sample are listed, as sequenced in a study. Cells sorted as Tregs were CD4+, CD25+ and CD127-/low. TCRdb passed the 5' RACE reads through MiXCR, listing each CDR3 protein once. Of about 40,000 distinct CDR3 sequences in the sample, roughly a fifth were seen once. Material: Tregs sorted from blood. The origin of the receptors is a female donor with breast cancer.

About this clonotype: Since the CDR3 does not end with the conserved phenylalanine or tryptophan, this likely comes from a read error. This CDR3 is CASSLVAGLATDTQYL. The CDR3 DNA is TGCGCCAGCAGCTTAGTCGCGGGACTAGCGACAGATACGCAGTATCTT. The chain uses TRBV5-1 and TRBJ2-3; 10 bases align to TRBD2. V lost 2 bases to trimming and J lost 3 bases; unmatched junction nucleotides: 6. This CDR3 has 16 amino acids. Germline CDR1 and CDR2: SGHRS and YFSETQ.

The chain uses TRBV4-1 and TRBJ1-2; no clear D. This CDR3 spans 15 amino acids. Trimming pared 1 base from V and 7 bases from J, leaving 16 bases between. CDR1 MGHRA and CDR2 YSYEKL come from the germline V gene. The CDR3 DNA sequence: TGCGCCAGCAGCCAAGGGGCCGCGGAAAGGAGTGGCTACACCTTC. Translating gives CASSQGAAERSGYTF.

The table lists this clonotype with many counts. The J gene is TRBJ2-3, the V gene TRBV6-2 or TRBV6-3, with TRBD1 matching 7 bases. J lost 5 bases, V lost 2 bases, and 10 bases had no gene match. The CDR3 runs to 16 residues. Germline assignment: CDR1 MNHEY and CDR2 SVGEGT. As DNA, the CDR3 is TGTGCCAGCAGTTACGCCAGGGGGATAAGTAAAGATACGCAGTATTTT. It translates to CASSYARGISKDTQYF.

There are many counts of this clonotype. This chain connects TRBV12-3 or TRBV12-4 to TRBJ2-5, with D perhaps matching TRBD2 (6 bases). The CDR3 extends over 16 amino acids. Trimming removed 0 bases at V and 5 bases at J, with 16 bases between. DNA of the CDR3: TGTGCCAGCAGTTTAGCGCCTGAGGGAGGCGAGGAGACCCAGTACTTC. It specifies CASSLAPEGGEETQYF.

This clonotype was seen at least ten times. This sequence joins TRBV24-1 and TRBJ1-5, with D uncertain. This CDR3 contains 15 residues. V was shortened by 4 bases and J by 3 bases, with 12 bases between the two germline ends. Germline V gene sequence: CDR1 KGHDR, CDR2 SFDVKD. CDR3 bases: TGTGCCACCAGTGACCCGCGGGGTAACAATCAGCCCCAGCATTTT. Its protein product is CATSDPRGNNQPQHF.

Ten or more counts support this clonotype. The chain joins TRBV4-3 to TRBJ2-5, with TRBD2 matching 9 bases. This CDR3 spans 15 amino acids. V lost 1 base to trimming and J lost 4 bases; unmatched junction nucleotides: 4. Per germline, CDR1 LGHNA and CDR2 YSLEER. The CDR3 sequence is CASSQAASGTETQYF. The CDR3 DNA reads TGCGCCAGCAGCCAAGCTGCTAGCGGGACAGAGACCCAGTACTTC.

This clonotype appeared many times. This chain links TRBV2 with TRBJ2-5, with D possibly being TRBD1 (6 bases). V lost 7 bases and J lost 2, with 20 bases in between. Germline values: CDR1 SNHLY, CDR2 FYNNEI. The length of the CDR3 is 16 residues. CDR3 in DNA: TGTGCCAGCACTAGTACCGGGACACCCAAACAAGAGACCCAGTACTTC. It encodes CASTSTGTPKQETQYF.

This clonotype showed up many times. This chain connects TRBV27 to TRBJ2-1, with 11 bases that match TRBD2. Germline values: CDR1 MNHEY, CDR2 SMNVEV (reference sequence). V was pared by 1 base and J by 9 bases, with 8 bases of the junction left unmatched. This CDR3 is 16 amino acids long. The CDR3 DNA sequence: TGTGCCAGCAGTTTATTACTAGCGGGAGATAGGAGTGAGCAGTTCTTC. Its translation: CASSLLLAGDRSEQFF.

This clonotype was found many times. The CDR3 loop reads CASSHDRTSNNEQFF. The CDR3 nucleotides are TGCGCCAGCAGCCATGACCGGACTAGTAACAATGAGCAGTTCTTC. V usage is TRBV4-1 and J usage is TRBJ2-1, with 7 bases aligning to TRBD2. The length of the CDR3 is 15 residues. Germline V gene sequence: CDR1 MGHRA, CDR2 YSYEKL. V gave up 3 bases and J gave up 5 bases; unmatched junction bases: 7.

This clonotype showed up just a few times. This chain connects TRBV4-2 to TRBJ2-1; the match to TRBD1 covers 9 bases. Germline V gene data show CDR1 as LGHNA and CDR2 as YNFKEQ. This CDR3 comprises 15 residues. Losses at the gene ends were 5 bases for V and 8 bases for J; bases not matched to a gene: 10. For the CDR3, the DNA is TGTGCCAGCAGCGACCGGGACAGGGTAGTCCATGAGCAGTTCTTC. It is translated as CASSDRDRVVHEQFF.

By sample fraction, this clonotype is medium-sized. The chain is built from TRBV5-5 and TRBJ1-2, with D perhaps matching TRBD1 (6 bases). With 4 bases removed from V and 0 bases from J, the gap between germline ends came to 16 bases. Germline assignment: CDR1 SGHKS and CDR2 YYEKEE (reference sequence). This CDR3 is built from 16 residues. CDR3 sequence (DNA): TGTGCCAGCAGCCGAATTACCGGGACAACTAACTATGGCTACACCTTC. This encodes CASSRITGTTNYGYTF.

This clonotype was seen a few times. This chain links TRBV10-3 with TRBJ2-1, with 8 bases lining up with TRBD1. Trimming at V came to 6 bases and at J to 6 bases, leaving 7 bases not matched to a gene. The CDR3 covers 14 residues. CDR1 is ENHRY and CDR2 is SYGVKD in the germline V gene. The CDR3 protein is CAISWTGSGNEQFF. In DNA form, the CDR3 reads TGTGCCATCAGCTGGACAGGGTCGGGCAATGAGCAGTTCTTC.

This clonotype came up many times. The chain carries TRBV5-1 and TRBJ2-2, with 8 bases fitting TRBD2. Looked up from germline, CDR1 is SGHRS and CDR2 is YFSETQ. The CDR3 loop spans 16 amino acids. Germline trimming cut 0 bases from V and 4 bases from J; bases unmatched to any gene: 5. The CDR3 protein is CASSLATSGVTGELFF. The CDR3 DNA sequence: TGCGCCAGCAGCTTGGCTACTAGCGGTGTCACCGGGGAGCTGTTTTTT.

This clonotype turned up a few times. This sequence joins TRBV5-1 and TRBJ2-1; 8 nucleotides agree with TRBD2. The germline V gene encodes CDR1 SGHRS and CDR2 YFSETQ. The length of the CDR3 is 14 residues. V was clipped by 0 bases and J by 7 bases; unmatched bases: 3. For the CDR3, the DNA is TGCGCCAGCAGCTTGGGAGCGGGGGAAAATGAGCAGTTCTTC. It encodes CASSLGAGENEQFF. Looking up the rest from reference TRBV5-1 and TRBJ2-1 gives the full variable domain: KAGVTQTPRYLIKTRGQQVTLSCSPISGHRSVSWYQQTPGQGLQFLFEYFSETQRNKGNFPGRFSGRQFSNSRSEMNVSTLELGDSALYLCASSLGAGENEQFFGPGTRLTVL.

This clonotype was seen repeatedly, ten times or more. The V and J genes are TRBV7-9 and TRBJ2-2, with D unresolved. Germline assignment: CDR1 SEHNR and CDR2 FQNEAQ (reference sequence). Trimming removed 5 bases from V and 5 bases from J, with 9 bases in between. This CDR3 region has 13 residues. CDR3 residues: CASSRDKTGELFF. The CDR3 nucleotides read TGTGCCAGCAGCCGCGATAAGACCGGGGAGCTGTTTTTT. Full variable domain (remainder filled in from reference TRBV7-9 and TRBJ2-2): DTGVSQNPRHKITKRGQNVTFRCDPISEHNRLYWYRQTLGQGPEFLTYFQNEAQLEKSRLLSDRFSAERPKGSFSTLEIQRTEQGDSAMYLCASSRDKTGELFFGEGSRLTVL.

This clonotype was seen a handful of times. The V and J genes are TRBV7-9 and TRBJ2-7; D perhaps matches TRBD1 (5 bases). The CDR3 is 14 residues long. V was pared by 4 bases and J by 1 base, with 11 bases between. Germline V gene lookup returns CDR1 SEHNR and CDR2 FQNEAQ (reference sequence). DNA of the CDR3: TGTGCCAGCAGCTCGGAGACAGAATCCTACGAGCAGTACTTC. This translates into CASSSETESYEQYF. Complete variable domain (other parts from reference TRBV7-9 and TRBJ2-7): DTGVSQNPRHKITKRGQNVTFRCDPISEHNRLYWYRQTLGQGPEFLTYFQNEAQLEKSRLLSDRFSAERPKGSFSTLEIQRTEQGDSAMYLCASSSETESYEQYFGPGTRLTVT.

The table lists this clonotype with a few counts. The chain employs TRBV7-6 and TRBJ2-2; D is unresolved. Germline assignment: CDR1 SGHVS and CDR2 FNYEAQ. V was shortened by 1 base and J by 6 bases, with 9 bases between the two germline ends. The CDR3 contains 14 residues. This chain's CDR3 is CASSLEVQPGELFF. The CDR3 region has the DNA TGTGCCAGCAGCTTAGAGGTCCAACCCGGGGAGCTGTTTTTT.

V is TRBV4-1 and J is TRBJ2-3; TRBD2 aligns across 7 bases. This CDR3 is 15 amino acids long. Germline lookup yields CDR1 MGHRA and CDR2 YSYEKL. V shed 4 bases, J shed 8 bases, and the junction held 12 bases outside the gene matches. The CDR3 nucleotides read TGCGCCAGCAGCCCCACATCGACTAGCCTGGTTACGCAGTATTTT. Its translation: CASSPTSTSLVTQYF.

The J gene is TRBJ2-7, the V gene TRBV4-1; 8 nucleotides line up with TRBD1. The CDR3 is made up of 18 amino acids. J lost 0 bases, V lost 0 bases, and 10 bases had no gene match. Germline V gene sequence: CDR1 MGHRA, CDR2 YSYEKL. CDR3 sequence reads: CASSQDGPTGDLSYEQYF. The CDR3 coding sequence is TGCGCCAGCAGCCAAGATGGGCCGACAGGGGATCTCTCCTACGAGCAGTACTTC.

This clonotype showed up many times. V gene TRBV4-1 combines with J gene TRBJ2-5, with 12 bases aligning to TRBD2. Germline trimming cut 0 bases from V and 4 bases from J; bases unmatched to any gene: 12. Germline V CDR1 and CDR2: MGHRA, YSYEKL. The CDR3 spans 19 residues. The CDR3 nucleotides read TGCGCCAGCAGCCAAGATCTACCCCCCCTAGCGGGAGGGGTAGAGACCCAGTACTTC. Translating it yields CASSQDLPPLAGGVETQYF.

This clonotype has a count of ten or more. The CDR3 DNA reads TGTGCCAGCAGCGTAGCTACAGGGCTCTATGGCTACACCTTC. Encoded protein: CASSVATGLYGYTF. The J gene is TRBJ1-2, the V gene TRBV9; the D gene is possibly TRBD1 (6 bases). The CDR3 runs 14 residues. The V end was cut by 0 bases, the J end by 4 bases, with 10 bases between. The germline gives CDR1 SGDLS, CDR2 YYNGEE.

The CDR3 region is CASSFPGNTDTQYF. For the CDR3, the DNA is TGTGCCAGCAGTTTTCCAGGGAACACAGATACGCAGTATTTT. This chain links TRBV27 with TRBJ2-3; D is perhaps TRBD1 (5 bases). Trimming removed 3 bases from V and 2 bases from J, with 9 bases in between. Germline lookup yields CDR1 MNHEY and CDR2 SMNVEV (reference sequence). The CDR3 loop spans 14 amino acids.

V and J are TRBV2 and TRBJ1-2, with D uncertain. This CDR3 spans 13 amino acids. From germline, CDR1 is SNHLY and CDR2 FYNNEI. The germline V and J ends were trimmed by 6 bases and 0 bases, with 8 bases remaining between them. CDR3: CASRRVANYGYTF. In nucleotides, the CDR3 is TGTGCCAGCAGGAGGGTAGCTAACTATGGCTACACCTTC.

Concerning this clonotype: At one end the junction does not follow the germline gene, possibly because of a read error. The CDR3 sequence is CASSDRGNEQLF. The CDR3 DNA follows: TGTGCCAGCAGCGATAGGGGGAATGAGCAGCTCTTC. The rearrangement joins TRBV7-9 to TRBJ2-1; weak D call: TRBD1 (6 bases). The CDR3 consists of 12 residues. CDR1 and CDR2 from the germline V gene are SEHNR and FQNEAQ (reference sequence).